The T cell receptor (beta chain) described here comes from a study of cytomegalovirus exposure and HLA in healthy donors. As regards this clone: The antigen remains undetermined.

Study results and limitations: HLA allele associations emerged for roughly 17,000 TCR beta sequences in a later analysis, at 0.05 false discovery rate.

PCR involved 60 Vbeta and 13 Jbeta primers. TCRdb keeps only in-frame clones here, not all; method: immunoSEQ multiplex PCR. This sample has tens of thousands of clones, with around 80% found just once. Losses at the gene ends were 5 bases for V and 12 bases for J; bases not matched to a gene: 6. Germline CDR1 reads SGHVS; CDR2 reads FQNEAQ. This CDR3 region has 12 residues. J is TRBJ2-1 and V is TRBV7-8; 8 positions agree with TRBD1. The sequenced sample consisted of PBMCs. The TCR comes from a man in his 70s in good health and CMV-seropositive. CDR3 sequence reads: CASSPRGRVQFF. The CDR3 nucleotides are TGTGCCAGCAGCCCCAGGGGGCGGGTGCAGTTCTTC.